These 16 T cell receptor beta chains were sequenced from one sample in a study of T cell responses to AZD1222 COVID-19 vaccine. Sequencing used immunoSEQ multiplex PCR; TCRdb keeps in-frame clones, though not all of them. The table shows around 100,000 clones, with 85% to 90% occurring only once. The material was peripheral blood, obtained on day 0 of AZD1222 vaccination. These receptors were obtained from an adult in good health.

J is TRBJ2-7 and V is TRBV6-5; maybe TRBD1 (6 bases). The CDR3 extends over 14 amino acids. Germline V gives CDR1 MNHEY, CDR2 SVGAGI. Deletions cut 11 bases from V and 0 bases from J, with 17 bases between. Written as DNA, the CDR3 is TGTGCCGTTGGACAGCCCCTGGCCTCCTACGAGCAGTACTTC. Protein sequence: CAVGQPLASYEQYF.

This CDR3 reads CASSLGTGKIPQHF. In nucleotides, the CDR3 is TGTGCCAGCAGCTTAGGGACAGGTAAAATCCCCCAGCATTTT. This rearrangement joins TRBV7-9 to TRBJ1-5, with 7 bases matching TRBD1. Germline lookup yields CDR1 SEHNR and CDR2 FQNEAQ (reference sequence). Unmatched junction bases numbered 7, after V lost 1 base and J lost 10 bases. The length of the CDR3 is 14 residues. Variable domain in full (rest from reference TRBV7-9 and TRBJ1-5): DTGVSQNPRHKITKRGQNVTFRCDPISEHNRLYWYRQTLGQGPEFLTYFQNEAQLEKSRLLSDRFSAERPKGSFSTLEIQRTEQGDSAMYLCASSLGTGKIPQHFGDGTRLSIL.

The rearrangement uses TRBV6-6 and TRBJ2-3, with 10 bases lining up with TRBD2. V lost 5 bases and J lost 5; bases outside the gene matches: 10. Germline CDR1 reads MNHNY; CDR2 reads SVGAGI (reference sequence). The CDR3 is made up of 16 amino acids. The CDR3 reads CASSPPGLARLDTQYF. The DNA of the CDR3 is TGTGCCAGCAGTCCACCGGGACTAGCGAGATTAGATACGCAGTATTTT.

The V call is TRBV3-1 (or the pseudogene TRBV3-2), the J call TRBJ2-1; D uncertain. Trimming removed 0 bases from V and 8 bases from J, with 11 bases in between. Per germline, CDR1 LGHDT and CDR2 YNNKEL (reference sequence). The length of the CDR3 is 14 residues. The DNA of the CDR3 is TGTGCCAGCAGCCAAGATTTTTCGGCGGATGAGCAGTTCTTC. Protein sequence: CASSQDFSADEQFF.

The V call is TRBV7-3, the J call TRBJ2-1; tentative D call: TRBD2 (5 bases). CDR1 is SGHTA, CDR2 FQGTGA, per germline. The CDR3 is 16 residues long. V gave up 0 bases and J gave up 3 bases, with 12 bases separating them. CDR3 region: CASSLTPGLLYNEQFF. CDR3 coding DNA: TGTGCCAGCAGCTTAACCCCCGGACTCCTCTACAATGAGCAGTTCTTC.

The chain is built from TRBV28 and TRBJ1-5, with D unclear. Trimming removed 4 bases at V and 5 bases at J, with 33 bases between. Germline V gives CDR1 MDHEN, CDR2 SYDVKM. This CDR3 has 21 residues. This chain's CDR3 is CASSSFRSRSTMRVRDQPQHF. The CDR3 coding sequence is TGTGCCAGCAGTTCCTTTCGCTCACGTTCGACAATGCGGGTGAGGGATCAGCCCCAGCATTTT. The entire variable domain, with the rest obtained from reference TRBV28 and TRBJ1-5, is as follows: DVKVTQSSRYLVKRTGEKVFLECVQDMDHENMFWYRQDPGLGLRLIYFSYDVKMKEKGDIPEGYSVSREKKERFSLILESASTNQTSMYLCASSSFRSRSTMRVRDQPQHFGDGTRLSIL.

The CDR3 nucleotides read TGCGCCAGCTTACTAGCGGGGCCCTCCGGTACGCAGTATTTT. This codes for CASLLAGPSGTQYF. The V gene is TRBV5-1, the J gene TRBJ2-3; the match to TRBD2 covers 10 bases. Germline values: CDR1 SGHRS, CDR2 YFSETQ. J gave up 8 bases and V 7 bases, and 10 bases lay outside the gene matches. The CDR3 is 14 amino acids.

J is TRBJ1-1 and V is TRBV19; 10 bases are shared with TRBD1. CDR3 length: 14 amino acids. V dropped 4 bases and J dropped 5; count of bases not matched to a gene: 4. Germline V lookup: CDR1 LNHDA, CDR2 SQIVND (reference sequence). CDR3 region: CASSKRGQGTEAFF. The CDR3 region has the DNA TGTGCCAGTAGTAAAAGGGGACAGGGGACTGAAGCTTTCTTT.

The chain links TRBV7-2 to TRBJ2-3, with 7 nucleotides matching TRBD2. V lost 7 bases to trimming and J lost 3 bases; unmatched junction nucleotides: 7. There are 14 residues in the CDR3. Germline V CDR1 and CDR2: SGHTA, FQGNSA. The DNA for the CDR3 is TGTGCCAGCATCCCCGGGCGGGGGACAGATACGCAGTATTTT. Its protein is CASIPGRGTDTQYF.

This sequence joins TRBV5-4 and TRBJ1-1; TRBD1 agrees at 7 bases. Germline values: CDR1 SGHNT, CDR2 YYREEE (reference sequence). Germline trimming cut 4 bases from V and 12 bases from J; bases unmatched to any gene: 9. The CDR3 spans 12 residues. In nucleotides, the CDR3 is TGTGCCAGCAGCACGGGGACAGATGGGACTTTCTTT. Its protein product is CASSTGTDGTFF.

In its sample, this clone was seen a few times. CDR3 coding DNA: TGTGCCAGCAGTGACGGGACAGATACTAACTATGGCTACACCTTC. Translated: CASSDGTDTNYGYTF. The gene calls are TRBV6-4 and TRBJ1-2, with 7 bases identical to TRBD1. V trimming: 2 bases; J trimming: 0 bases; junction bases outside the gene matches: 3. The germline gives CDR1 MRHNA, CDR2 SNTAGT. The CDR3 is 15 amino acids.

The chain employs TRBV24-1 and TRBJ2-3, with TRBD2 identical over 9 bases. CDR1 and CDR2 from the germline V gene are KGHDR and SFDVKD. CDR3 length: 18 residues. V was clipped by 5 bases and J by 4 bases; unmatched bases: 15. CDR3: CATSGPVLGGGASDTQYF. The CDR3 DNA sequence: TGTGCCACCAGTGGCCCAGTCCTTGGCGGGGGGGCTTCAGATACGCAGTATTTT.

The chain combines TRBV7-9 with TRBJ1-5; D remains unclear. Trimming left V 5 bases short and J 1 base short, with 12 bases between. This CDR3 has 15 residues. CDR1 and CDR2 (germline): SEHNR, FQNEAQ (reference sequence). The CDR3 sequence is CASSPEGLSNQPQHF. CDR3 bases: TGTGCCAGCAGCCCCGAAGGGTTGAGCAATCAGCCCCAGCATTTT.

The table lists this clone with a few counts. The rearrangement links TRBV27 to TRBJ2-7; maybe TRBD1 (5 bases). CDR1 and CDR2 from the germline V gene are MNHEY and SMNVEV (reference sequence). CDR3 length: 14 residues. Trimming stripped 6 bases from V and 2 bases from J, with 14 bases between. The CDR3 DNA follows: TGTGCCAGCAGAGTACAGGCCGGTCCCTACGAGCAGTACTTC. It yields the protein CASRVQAGPYEQYF.

The V and J genes are TRBV2 and TRBJ1-2; TRBD1 matches 7 bases. From germline, CDR1 is SNHLY and CDR2 FYNNEI. The V and J ends lost 5 bases and 7 bases, in that order; junction bases with no gene match: 10. The CDR3 has 14 residues. CDR3 coding DNA: TGTGCCAGCAGTCGATACGACAGGGCTGGTGGCTACACCTTC. It is translated as CASSRYDRAGGYTF.

This chain uses TRBV5-5 with TRBJ1-3; D unresolved. Looked up from germline, CDR1 is SGHKS and CDR2 is YYEKEE (reference sequence). The V end was cut by 0 bases, the J end by 0 bases, with 13 bases between. CDR3 length equals 17 residues. This chain's CDR3 is CASSLANLVSSGNTIYF. CDR3 DNA sequence: TGTGCCAGCAGCTTGGCCAACCTGGTGAGCTCTGGAAACACCATATATTTT.